The next 22 T cell receptor beta chains were all read from a single sample in a study of T-cell reconstitution after alpha-beta-depleted transplantation in children. Using unique molecular identifiers, the investigators prepared the TCRbeta library. TCRdb re-called the PCR reads with MiXCR, one entry per CDR3 protein. The table lists hundreds of thousands of distinct CDR3 sequences, 15% to 20% of them singletons. The sequencing used PBMCs, mostly from graft donor cells, collected 360 days after TCRalphabeta/CD19-depleted stem cell transplant. Every receptor here comes from a male patient aged 5 to 17 who had a stem cell transplant for acute lymphoblastic leukemia, so the T cells may come from the graft donor.

This clonotype was observed once. This could be a read error, since a much larger clone is one nucleotide away. The chain employs TRBV29-1 and TRBJ2-2, with TRBD2 as a possible D gene (5 bases). The CDR3 is made up of 15 amino acids. CDR1 SQVTM and CDR2 ANQGSEA come from the germline V gene. The CDR3 DNA follows: TGCAGCGTTGTAGGGTTTACCGGGAACACCGGGGAGCCGTTTTTT. Translating gives CSVVGFTGNTGEPFF.

This chain joins TRBV12-3 or TRBV12-4 and TRBJ2-1; D unclear. The CDR3 has 17 residues. The V gene lost 3 bases and the J gene lost 5 bases, with 20 bases spanning the gap. The CDR3 DNA is TGTGCCAGCAGTTTCCCCCCTTATACCCCGAGGCACAATGAGCAGTTCTTC. Translating it yields CASSFPPYTPRHNEQFF.

This sequence joins TRBV7-6 and TRBJ1-4; D is ambiguous. Germline V gives CDR1 SGHVS, CDR2 FNYEAQ. The V gene lost 5 bases and the J gene lost 8 bases, with 21 bases spanning the gap. There are 16 residues in the CDR3. Written as DNA, the CDR3 is TGTGCCAGCAGCCCAGCTGTCTTGGGGAACGGGGAAAAACTGTTTTTT. Translation: CASSPAVLGNGEKLFF.

This clonotype was counted a few times. This chain uses TRBV11-2 with TRBJ2-3; 7 nucleotides agree with TRBD2. Germline CDR1 and CDR2: SGHAT and FQNNGV. Trimming removed 5 bases from V and 6 bases from J; junction bases left unmatched: 17. The CDR3 consists of 17 residues. CDR3 bases: TGTGCCAGCAGCCTCCAAGGGGCGGGAGTACGTGGTGATACGCAGTATTTT. This gives the protein CASSLQGAGVRGDTQYF.

This clonotype was seen a handful of times. V usage is TRBV7-8 and J usage is TRBJ2-5, with D tentatively TRBD1 or TRBD2 (5 bases each). CDR3 length: 17 residues. Trimming shortened V by 5 bases and J by 6 bases, and 25 bases separated the two germline ends. The germline CDR1 and CDR2 sequences are SGHVS and FQNEAQ. The CDR3: CASSPIVGSGAGKTQYF. The CDR3 DNA sequence: TGTGCCAGCAGCCCCATTGTGGGGAGTGGGGCCGGGAAGACCCAGTACTTC.

This clonotype came up a few times. This chain joins TRBV14 and TRBJ2-3; D call uncertain. The CDR3 runs 12 residues. The germline gives CDR1 SGHDN, CDR2 FVKESK. V was trimmed by 3 bases and J by 11 bases, leaving 12 bases between them. CDR3 sequence reads: CASSHAGHRQYF. The CDR3 DNA sequence: TGTGCCAGCAGCCACGCCGGGCATAGGCAGTATTTT.

The J gene is TRBJ2-3, the V gene TRBV3-1; D gene ambiguous. V lost 2 bases to trimming and J lost 2 bases, with 11 bases between them. The CDR3 is made up of 15 amino acids. Germline V gene sequence: CDR1 LGHDT, CDR2 YNNKEL (reference sequence). CDR3 loop: CASSQRNGITDTQYF. The CDR3 nucleotides are TGTGCCAGCAGCCAAAGGAATGGGATCACAGATACGCAGTATTTT.

At least ten counts were recorded for this clonotype. The chain couples TRBV7-2 to TRBJ2-1; D remains ambiguous. Trimming removed 1 base at V and 7 bases at J, with 14 bases between. Germline V gene sequence: CDR1 SGHTA, CDR2 FQGNSA. The CDR3 contains 15 residues. The CDR3 sequence: CASSLGGAVSNEQFF. CDR3 coding DNA: TGTGCCAGCAGCTTAGGTGGAGCCGTTAGTAATGAGCAGTTCTTC.

This clonotype came up a few times. The chain recombines TRBV7-2 with TRBJ2-3; the match to TRBD2 covers 7 bases. The CDR3 contains 15 residues. In germline, CDR1 is SGHTA, CDR2 FQGNSA. V shed 5 bases and J 7 bases; nucleotides not matched to a gene: 12. In DNA form, the CDR3 reads TGTGCCAGCAGCCGGCTAGCGGCCTACGACCATACGCAGTATTTT. Its translation is CASSRLAAYDHTQYF.

This clonotype appeared a few times. CDR3 bases: TGCGCCAGCAGCTTGGCCGGTGGACTAGCGGGAGTAAATGAGCAGTTCTTC. Its translation is CASSLAGGLAGVNEQFF. This chain connects TRBV5-1 to TRBJ2-1; 13 bases are a match to TRBD2. Trimming at V came to 0 bases and at J to 7 bases, leaving 7 bases not matched to a gene. This CDR3 region has 17 residues. Looked up from germline, CDR1 is SGHRS and CDR2 is YFSETQ.

This sequence joins TRBV6-5 and TRBJ2-7, with D perhaps matching TRBD1 (6 bases). V was cut by 2 bases and J by 5 bases, with 16 bases left in between. The germline CDR1 and CDR2 sequences are MNHEY and SVGAGI. This CDR3 has 15 amino acids. CDR3 bases: TGTGCCAGCAGTTACCTCGACAGGTACCTCCACGAGCAGTACTTC. As protein: CASSYLDRYLHEQYF.

This clonotype was recorded many times. The chain joins TRBV2 to TRBJ1-1, with TRBD1 matching 10 bases. V trimming: 8 bases; J trimming: 5 bases; junction bases outside the gene matches: 8. The CDR3 contains 14 residues. Germline CDR1 reads SNHLY; CDR2 reads FYNNEI. CDR3 DNA sequence: TGTGCCAGCCCGGGACAGGGGTTAAGAACTGAAGCTTTCTTT. The encoded protein is CASPGQGLRTEAFF.

The V call is TRBV5-1, the J call TRBJ2-1; D perhaps matches TRBD1 (6 bases). The V gene lost 3 bases and the J gene lost 12 bases, with 19 bases spanning the gap. Germline-derived CDR1 and CDR2 are SGHRS and YFSETQ. The CDR3 is 14 residues long. Written as DNA, the CDR3 is TGCGCCAGCAGCTCTCTCCCGGACAGTTCGAGGCAGTTCTTC. It encodes CASSSLPDSSRQFF. Full variable domain (rest looked up from reference TRBV5-1 and TRBJ2-1): KAGVTQTPRYLIKTRGQQVTLSCSPISGHRSVSWYQQTPGQGLQFLFEYFSETQRNKGNFPGRFSGRQFSNSRSEMNVSTLELGDSALYLCASSSLPDSSRQFFGPGTRLTVL.

This clonotype has a count of ten or more. The J gene is TRBJ1-1, the V gene TRBV12-3 or TRBV12-4; 7 nucleotides agree with TRBD1. CDR3 size: 15 residues. J gave up 2 bases and V 7 bases, and 10 bases lay outside the gene matches. This CDR3 reads CASKVQGLGNTEAFF. CDR3 DNA sequence: TGTGCCAGCAAAGTACAGGGGCTAGGAAACACTGAAGCTTTCTTT.

The table lists this clonotype with a few counts. This rearrangement joins TRBV10-2 to TRBJ1-2; no clear D gene. The V and J ends lost 0 bases and 6 bases respectively, with 14 bases between them. This CDR3 contains 15 residues. Germline V gives CDR1 WSHSY, CDR2 SAAADI. CDR3 in DNA: TGCGCCAGCAGTGAGTCAGTACCAGTCACCCATGGCTACACCTTC. It yields the protein CASSESVPVTHGYTF.

The V and J genes are TRBV3-1 and TRBJ1-4; TRBD1 aligns across 7 bases. Germline CDR1 LGHDT, CDR2 YNNKEL (reference sequence). The CDR3 extends over 14 amino acids. J lost 7 bases, V lost 4 bases, and 6 bases had no gene match. CDR3 sequence (DNA): TGTGCCAGCAGCCGGGACAGTATTGGTGAAAAACTGTTTTTT. It codes for CASSRDSIGEKLFF.

The chain is built from TRBV7-9 and TRBJ1-2; D remains ambiguous. From germline, CDR1 is SEHNR and CDR2 FQNEAQ (reference sequence). CDR3 length: 15 residues. Trimming removed 7 bases at V and 6 bases at J, with 21 bases between. The CDR3 sequence: CASTPLPAGKDGYTF. The CDR3 DNA follows: TGTGCCAGCACCCCCCTTCCGGCTGGAAAGGATGGCTACACCTTC.

Only a few counts were recorded for this clonotype. This chain links TRBV12-3 or TRBV12-4 with TRBJ1-4, with a possible D match to TRBD1 (5 bases). The CDR3 spans 16 residues. V dropped 6 bases and J dropped 8 bases, with 22 bases sitting between them. The CDR3 region has the DNA TGTGCCAGCAGCTCGGGCCCAGGGTGGGGTGGCGAAAAACTGTTTTTT. Translation: CASSSGPGWGGEKLFF.

Only a few counts were recorded for this clonotype. This chain uses TRBV27 with TRBJ2-7, with 10 bases identical to TRBD1. This CDR3 has 15 amino acids. Germline V lookup: CDR1 MNHEY, CDR2 SMNVEV (reference sequence). The J segment lost 3 bases and the V segment lost 5 bases, leaving 7 bases of the junction unmatched. The CDR3 coding sequence is TGTGCCAGCAGTACGGGGACAGGGGCCAACTACGAGCAGTACTTC. The encoded protein is CASSTGTGANYEQYF.

The genes are TRBV7-3 and TRBJ2-3; 10 bases agree with TRBD2. Losses at the gene ends were 6 bases for V and 2 bases for J; bases not matched to a gene: 5. The V gene's germline CDR1 is SGHTA and CDR2 FQGTGA. This CDR3 has 15 residues. The CDR3 reads CASRELAGPTDTQYF. The CDR3, as DNA: TGTGCCAGCAGGGAACTAGCGGGACCCACAGATACGCAGTATTTT. The full variable domain, its missing parts supplied by reference TRBV7-3 and TRBJ2-3, is GAGVSQTPSNKVTEKGKYVELRCDPISGHTALYWYRQSLGQGPEFLIYFQGTGAADDSGLPNDRFFAVRPEGSVSTLKIQRTERGDSAVYLCASRELAGPTDTQYFGPGTRLTVL.

V usage is TRBV9 and J usage is TRBJ2-7, with 11 bases identical to TRBD2. The CDR3 extends over 15 amino acids. Germline loops: CDR1 SGDLS, CDR2 YYNGEE. V lost 1 base to trimming and J lost 5 bases; unmatched junction nucleotides: 5. The CDR3 is CASSVLAGGHHEQYF. Written as DNA, the CDR3 is TGTGCCAGCAGCGTACTAGCGGGAGGTCACCACGAGCAGTACTTC.

This clonotype was recorded a few times. V usage is TRBV5-1 and J usage is TRBJ2-1; a possible D gene is TRBD2 (5 bases). Germline V gives CDR1 SGHRS, CDR2 YFSETQ. V lost 1 base and J lost 9, with 14 bases in between. The CDR3 runs to 14 residues. The CDR3 spells CASSLIYEGGEQFF. CDR3 bases: TGCGCCAGCAGCTTGATTTATGAGGGTGGTGAGCAGTTCTTC.